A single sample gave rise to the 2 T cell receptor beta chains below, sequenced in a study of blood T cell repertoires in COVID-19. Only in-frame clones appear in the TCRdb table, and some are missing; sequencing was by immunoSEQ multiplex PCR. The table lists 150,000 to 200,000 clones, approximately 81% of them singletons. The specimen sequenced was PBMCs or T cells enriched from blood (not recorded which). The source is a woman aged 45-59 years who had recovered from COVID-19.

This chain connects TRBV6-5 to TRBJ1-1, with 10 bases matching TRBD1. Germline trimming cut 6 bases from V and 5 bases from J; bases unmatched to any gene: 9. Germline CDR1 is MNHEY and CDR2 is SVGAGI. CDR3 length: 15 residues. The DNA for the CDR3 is TGTGCCAGCAGCAACGCTGACAGGGGGCGAACTGAAGCTTTCTTT. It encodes CASSNADRGRTEAFF.

The CDR3 reads CASSTYRDRAYNEQFF. CDR3 sequence (DNA): TGTGCCAGCAGCACTTACCGGGACAGGGCTTACAATGAGCAGTTCTTC. This chain links TRBV5-5 with TRBJ2-1; 9 bases map to TRBD1. With V trimmed by 4 bases and J by 4 bases, 9 bases remained unmatched. From germline, CDR1 is SGHKS and CDR2 YYEKEE (reference sequence). The CDR3 length is 16 residues. Supplemented by reference TRBV5-5 and TRBJ2-1, the full variable domain reads DAGVTQSPTHLIKTRGQQVTLRCSPISGHKSVSWYQQVLGQGPQFIFQYYEKEERGRGNFPDRFSARQFPNYSSELNVNALLLGDSALYLCASSTYRDRAYNEQFFGPGTRLTVL.